Each of the 17 T cell receptor beta chains below was sequenced from the same sample in a study of T cell changes during pregnancy in multiple sclerosis (dated by TCRdb to 2018 to 2020). The library was produced with the immunoSEQ multiplex PCR assay. TCRdb took this table from immuneACCESS and kept in-frame rearrangements with V and J called. Such tables lack part of the clones; where checked against another copy, unresolved V genes explain under half of the gap, and the rest is unexplained. The sample contains fewer than 50,000 clones, 94% of them found a single time. The top ten constitute around 5.5% of the sample. The sample in question was CD8+ T cells from peripheral blood mononuclear cells, obtained before pregnancy. These TCRs come from a female donor with multiple sclerosis, enrolled in a pregnancy study.

The gene calls are TRBV29-1 and TRBJ2-7, with D maybe TRBD1 (6 bases). With 6 bases removed from V and 4 bases from J, the gap between germline ends came to 10 bases. This CDR3 spans 11 amino acids. Germline assignment: CDR1 SQVTM and CDR2 ANQGSEA. The CDR3 DNA sequence: TGCAGCGTGCAGGGGATATACGAGCAGTACTTC. Translated: CSVQGIYEQYF.

CDR3 loop: CASSPGTAYGYTF. The CDR3 nucleotides read TGTGCCAGCTCGCCCGGGACAGCTTATGGCTACACCTTC. The rearrangement joins TRBV18 to TRBJ1-2; 7 nucleotides line up with TRBD1. The ends lost 6 bases at V and 5 bases at J; junction bases unmatched: 6. The CDR3 runs to 13 residues. Per the germline V gene, CDR1 is KGHSH and CDR2 is LQKENI.

The rearrangement links TRBV5-1 to TRBJ2-2; D gene ambiguous. The CDR3 length is 12 residues. The germline V gene has CDR1 SGHRS and CDR2 YFSETQ. Deletions cut 2 bases from V and 5 bases from J, with 4 bases between. CDR3 DNA sequence: TGCGCCAGCAGCTTCAGTACCGGGGAGCTGTTTTTT. Translating gives CASSFSTGELFF.

The chain recombines TRBV4-2 with TRBJ1-2; D remains unclear. The CDR3 has 15 residues. The germline CDR1 and CDR2 sequences are LGHNA and YNFKEQ. Trimming removed 2 bases from V and 5 bases from J, with 15 bases in between. CDR3 loop: CASSQMGLAGYGYTF. Here the CDR3 DNA reads TGTGCCAGCAGCCAAATGGGCCTCGCAGGTTATGGCTACACCTTC.

The J gene is TRBJ2-1, the V gene TRBV5-4, with D perhaps matching TRBD2 (5 bases). Trimming pared 0 bases from V and 9 bases from J, leaving 10 bases between. This CDR3 has 13 residues. Germline V CDR1 and CDR2: SGHNT, YYREEE (reference sequence). CDR3 sequence reads: CASSLVNGGEQFF. Written as DNA, the CDR3 is TGTGCCAGCAGCTTGGTCAATGGAGGTGAGCAGTTCTTC.

The rearrangement links TRBV27 to TRBJ2-4; 7 bases agree with TRBD1. V dropped 0 bases and J dropped 4; count of bases not matched to a gene: 3. Germline V gene sequence: CDR1 MNHEY, CDR2 SMNVEV (reference sequence). The CDR3 contains 15 residues. This chain's CDR3 is CASSLSLQGKNIQYF. The CDR3 nucleotides read TGTGCCAGCAGTTTATCTTTACAGGGGAAAAACATTCAGTACTTC.

This clone was counted a single time. The chain has TRBV14 and TRBJ1-3; D is ambiguous. The CDR3 extends over 16 amino acids. Germline V CDR1 and CDR2: SGHDN, FVKESK. V was pared by 0 bases and J by 4 bases, with 13 bases between. This CDR3 is CASSQDGWGAGNTIYF. The CDR3 DNA is TGTGCCAGCAGCCAAGATGGCTGGGGAGCAGGAAACACCATATATTTT.

The rearrangement uses TRBV28 and TRBJ1-5, with D possibly being TRBD1 (5 bases). V gave up 2 bases and J gave up 6 bases, with 11 bases separating them. In germline, CDR1 is MDHEN, CDR2 SYDVKM. The CDR3 length is 14 residues. The CDR3 spells CASSLGANSQPQHF. CDR3 DNA sequence: TGTGCCAGCAGTTTAGGGGCGAACAGTCAGCCCCAGCATTTT.

This chain uses TRBV27 with TRBJ1-2; D is uncertain. CDR1 and CDR2 (germline): MNHEY, SMNVEV (reference sequence). The CDR3 loop spans 13 amino acids. The V end lost 5 bases, the J end lost 4 bases, and 11 bases lay between the germline ends. CDR3 bases: TGTGCCAGCAGTCGCCAGGATCTCTATGGCTACACCTTC. It is translated as CASSRQDLYGYTF.

The CDR3 sequence is CASSFSGNPGYEQYF. CDR3 nucleotides: TGTGCCAGCAGTTTCTCCGGGAATCCGGGATACGAGCAGTACTTC. V and J are TRBV27 and TRBJ2-7, with a tentative D call TRBD2 (5 bases). CDR1 and CDR2 from the germline V gene are MNHEY and SMNVEV (reference sequence). This CDR3 spans 15 amino acids. Trimming left V 3 bases short and J 4 bases short, with 16 bases between.

This chain connects TRBV6-1 to TRBJ1-4, with 7 bases aligning to TRBD1. CDR3 length: 16 residues. The J segment lost 10 bases and the V segment lost 0 bases, leaving 11 bases of the junction unmatched. Germline CDR1 is MNHNS and CDR2 is SASEGT. The CDR3 coding sequence is TGTGCCAGCAGTGAAGCGTCTGTAGGGGGCAAGGGAAAACTGTTTTTT. Encoded protein: CASSEASVGGKGKLFF.

The chain combines TRBV2 with TRBJ2-3, with D perhaps TRBD2 (5 bases). This CDR3 has 14 residues. Trimming removed 7 bases from V and 6 bases from J, with 17 bases in between. Germline V CDR1 and CDR2: SNHLY, FYNNEI. The CDR3 DNA reads as TGTGCCAGCACGAGCGGTGTAATGACGGATACGCAGTATTTT. Translation gives CASTSGVMTDTQYF.

The chain couples TRBV7-3 to TRBJ2-1; TRBD2 agrees at 15 bases. CDR1 SGHTA and CDR2 FQGTGA come from the germline V gene. Unmatched junction bases numbered 12, after V lost 5 bases and J lost 7 bases. CDR3 length equals 18 residues. As DNA, the CDR3 is TGTGCCAGCAGCCCCGGGGGACTAGCGGGAGGCCCCAGGAATGAGCAGTTCTTC. Residues: CASSPGGLAGGPRNEQFF.

The V gene is TRBV7-8, the J gene TRBJ2-3; D perhaps matches TRBD1 (6 bases). The length of the CDR3 is 15 residues. Germline values: CDR1 SGHVS, CDR2 FQNEAQ. V dropped 5 bases and J dropped 1 base, with 13 bases sitting between them. CDR3 bases: TGTGCCAGCAGCGAAAACAGGGCGGGCACAGATACGCAGTATTTT. Encoded protein: CASSENRAGTDTQYF.

With respect to this clone: Its ends do not fully match the called genes, so a read error is possible. The chain joins TRBV10-1 to TRBJ1-1, with TRBD1 matching 10 bases. Germline CDR1 and CDR2: WNHNN and SYGVQD (reference sequence). The CDR3 contains 17 residues. This chain's CDR3 is CASSDGTGEGRRTEAFF. The CDR3 DNA sequence: TGCGCCAGTAGTGATGGGACAGGGGAGGGAAGGAGGACTGAAGCTTTCTTT.

The genes are TRBV6-4 and TRBJ2-1, with D possibly being TRBD1 (6 bases). Per germline, CDR1 MRHNA and CDR2 SNTAGT. Trimming shortened V by 5 bases and J by 9 bases, and 11 bases separated the two germline ends. The CDR3 extends over 12 amino acids. The CDR3 coding sequence is TGTGCCAGCAGTAATAACAGGGTTGAGCAGTTCTTC. It specifies CASSNNRVEQFF.

The V gene is TRBV6-5, the J gene TRBJ2-2, with D maybe TRBD2 (6 bases). CDR1 and CDR2 from the germline V gene are MNHEY and SVGAGI. The CDR3 totals 15 residues. The V end lost 6 bases, the J end lost 0 bases, and 11 bases lay between the germline ends. CDR3 region: CASRGRKANTGELFF. The CDR3 DNA reads as TGTGCCAGCAGGGGGAGGAAAGCGAACACCGGGGAGCTGTTTTTT.